This is a list of T cell receptor beta chains from one sample in a study of CD8 T cells in Susac syndrome. TCRdb re-called the immunoSEQ multiplex PCR reads with MiXCR, one entry per CDR3 protein. The table has approximately 110,000 distinct CDR3 sequences, approximately 93% seen once. Sequencing input: CD8+ T cells from PBMCs. The receptors come from a human donor with multiple sclerosis. Each CDR3 is given without its conserved first and last residue. The order of the fields is CDR3 protein, V gene, J gene.

ATSTNREGNQPQH	TRBV15	TRBJ1-5
AWSAPEGRGNEKLF	TRBV30	TRBJ1-4
SARTAGGAEQY	TRBV20-1	TRBJ2-7
ASSFGAGAYEQY	TRBV12-3/TRBV12-4	TRBJ2-7
ASTLGPAGVGYEQY	TRBV28	TRBJ2-7
ASSPADTPKLF	TRBV27	TRBJ1-4
ASSPRRDRRTTEAF	TRBV18	TRBJ1-1
ASSQVLMGQGEHEQF	TRBV4-2	TRBJ2-1
AGQGGVRQETQY	TRBV7-9	TRBJ2-5
ASSVEPGLRDEQF	TRBV9	TRBJ2-1
ASSYRQYRVDTIY	TRBV6-5	TRBJ1-3
SVEGTQGGESTDTQY	TRBV29-1	TRBJ2-3
SVEEYSTGLSHGYT	TRBV29-1	TRBJ1-2
ASGLFGGLSNQPQH	TRBV12-5	TRBJ1-5
ASSQGWTGNQPQH	TRBV3-1	TRBJ1-5
ASSPMGRAGETQY	TRBV27	TRBJ2-5
ASSVRGASNTEAF	TRBV13	TRBJ1-1
ASSQEMATGPYEQY	TRBV4-2	TRBJ2-7
AQSPGMNTEAF	TRBV30	TRBJ1-1
ASSRTGGNEKLF	TRBV7-9	TRBJ1-4
ASSPGTENTEAF	TRBV5-1	TRBJ1-1
ASSLRSGDNEQF	TRBV6-4	TRBJ2-1
ASSYDSSGGAKEQY	TRBV6-5	TRBJ2-7
ASRGLAGAPYNEQF	TRBV12-3/TRBV12-4	TRBJ2-1
ASSLTQRFGTDTQY	TRBV21-1	TRBJ2-3
ASSKVLRAPASKNIQY	TRBV21-1	TRBJ2-4
ASSLLSGYNSPLH	TRBV5-4	TRBJ1-6
ASSAPGGKNDYT	TRBV28	TRBJ1-2
SAETGTDNEQF	TRBV20-1	TRBJ2-1
ASSELQAGGPGDTQY	TRBV6-1	TRBJ2-3
ASSIAGPYGYT	TRBV19	TRBJ1-2
ASSQTVTYGYT	TRBV14	TRBJ1-2
ASTTTFGSDTQY	TRBV12-3/TRBV12-4	TRBJ2-3
ASSYQGTGIAEAF	TRBV6-5	TRBJ1-1
SAYLGRNTEAF	TRBV29-1	TRBJ1-1
ASSLELATYTGELF	TRBV13	TRBJ2-2
ASSLRAIQETQY	TRBV12-3/TRBV12-4	TRBJ2-5
ASRRLSSYNEQF	TRBV6-1	TRBJ2-1
ASSQAGGGTGELF	TRBV9	TRBJ2-2
ASSQDAGLEFTDTQY	TRBV4-1	TRBJ2-3
ASTEGGTEAF	TRBV5-1	TRBJ1-1
ASSLGQGKEQF	TRBV7-6	TRBJ2-1
ASSEFRQGIGPAQY	TRBV6-1	TRBJ2-3
ASSQDSGERYEQY	TRBV4-1	TRBJ2-7
SAPVLATEQY	TRBV20-1	TRBJ2-7
ASSLTSGIGGELF	TRBV5-1	TRBJ2-2
ASGQEYQPQH	TRBV6-6	TRBJ1-5
ASSSGLAKY	TRBV12-3/TRBV12-4	TRBJ2-5